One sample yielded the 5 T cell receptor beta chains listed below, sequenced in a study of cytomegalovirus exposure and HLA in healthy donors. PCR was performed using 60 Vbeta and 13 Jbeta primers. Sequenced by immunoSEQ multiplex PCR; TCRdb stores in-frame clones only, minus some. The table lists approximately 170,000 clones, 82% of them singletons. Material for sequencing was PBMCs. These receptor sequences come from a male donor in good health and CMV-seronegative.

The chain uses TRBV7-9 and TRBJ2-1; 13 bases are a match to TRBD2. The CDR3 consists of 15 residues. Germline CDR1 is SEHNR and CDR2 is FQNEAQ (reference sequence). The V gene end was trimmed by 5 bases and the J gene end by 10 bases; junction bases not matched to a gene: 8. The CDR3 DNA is TGTGCCAGCAGCACGACTAGCGGGAGGTGGTGGGAGCAGTTCTTC. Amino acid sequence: CASSTTSGRWWEQFF.

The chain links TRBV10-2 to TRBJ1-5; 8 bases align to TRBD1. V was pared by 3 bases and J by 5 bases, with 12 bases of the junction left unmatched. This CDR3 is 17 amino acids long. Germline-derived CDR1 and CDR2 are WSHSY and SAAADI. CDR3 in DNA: TGCGCCAGCAGTGACCCGGGCAGGGGGCGCGAACATCAGCCCCAGCATTTT. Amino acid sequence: CASSDPGRGREHQPQHF.

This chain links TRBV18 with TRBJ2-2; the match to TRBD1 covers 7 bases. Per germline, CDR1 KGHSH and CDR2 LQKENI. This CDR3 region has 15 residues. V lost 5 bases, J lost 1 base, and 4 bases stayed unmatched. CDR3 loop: CASSFGQVNTGELFF. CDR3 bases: TGTGCCAGCTCATTCGGACAGGTGAACACCGGGGAGCTGTTTTTT.

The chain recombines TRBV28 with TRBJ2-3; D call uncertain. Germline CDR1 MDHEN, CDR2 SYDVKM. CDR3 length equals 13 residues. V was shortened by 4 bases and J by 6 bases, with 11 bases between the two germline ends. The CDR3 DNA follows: TGTGCCAGCAGTTCTTACTCGCATGATACGCAGTATTTT. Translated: CASSSYSHDTQYF.

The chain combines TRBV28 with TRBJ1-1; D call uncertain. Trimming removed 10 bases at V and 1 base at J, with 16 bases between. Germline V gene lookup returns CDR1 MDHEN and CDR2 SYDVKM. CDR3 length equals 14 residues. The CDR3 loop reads CATTFLAGNTEAFF. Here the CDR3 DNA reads TGTGCCACAACTTTCCTCGCGGGGAACACTGAAGCTTTCTTT.